Shown below are 22 T cell receptor beta chains from a single sample sequenced in a study of ipilimumab plus nivolumab after autologous stem cell transplantation. Produced via immunoSEQ multiplex PCR; TCRdb's table is partial and in-frame only. Here the sample spans 43,000 or so clones, about 88% being singletons. The sample consisted of PBMCs, taken in a trial of ipilimumab plus nivolumab as post-transplant consolidation. These receptors originate from a male donor with multiple myeloma.

In its sample, this clone was seen once. This chain joins TRBV7-3 and TRBJ1-1, with 8 bases identical to TRBD1. Germline-derived CDR1 and CDR2 are SGHTA and FQGTGA. The CDR3 runs to 16 residues. V was pared by 4 bases and J by 0 bases, with 7 bases of the junction left unmatched. In nucleotides, the CDR3 is TGTGCCAGCAGCTCGACAGGGGATCGGATGAACACTGAAGCTTTCTTT. Translation gives CASSSTGDRMNTEAFF.

The chain couples TRBV11-2 to TRBJ1-5; the D is unclear. V shed 6 bases and J shed 5 bases, with 11 bases lying between them. The CDR3 consists of 13 residues. The germline V gene encodes CDR1 SGHAT and CDR2 FQNNGV. Written as DNA, the CDR3 is TGTGCCAGCAGTCGAGCGTGGGATCAGCCCCAGCATTTT. Its protein product is CASSRAWDQPQHF.

This clone was observed a single time. J is TRBJ1-5 and V is TRBV2; TRBD1 aligns across 10 bases. J gave up 4 bases and V 5 bases, and 11 bases lay outside the gene matches. The CDR3 consists of 17 residues. Germline CDR1 reads SNHLY; CDR2 reads FYNNEI. Written as DNA, the CDR3 is TGTGCCAGCAGTCGGGACAGGGGATATCCGGGGAATCAGCCCCAGCATTTT. Its translation: CASSRDRGYPGNQPQHF.

The chain links TRBV20-1 to TRBJ2-1; possible D gene TRBD2, 6 bases. V was cut by 6 bases and J by 10 bases, with 13 bases left in between. The CDR3 length is 11 residues. Per germline, CDR1 DFQATT and CDR2 SNEGSKA (reference sequence). The CDR3 spells CSAWRLDEQFF. Here the CDR3 DNA reads TGCAGTGCCTGGAGACTAGACGAGCAGTTCTTC.

Regarding this clone: It is likely a read error, because the conserved phenylalanine at the end of the CDR3 is missing. The gene calls are TRBV7-9 and TRBJ1-1, with D maybe TRBD1 (5 bases). The CDR3 covers 18 residues. Germline-derived CDR1 and CDR2 are SEHNR and FQNEAQ (reference sequence). With 1 base removed from V and 0 bases from J, the gap between germline ends came to 18 bases. CDR3 DNA: TGTGCCAGCAGCTTAGTCAGGGCAGTACCGTACATGAACACTGAAGCTTTCCTT. Its protein product is CASSLVRAVPYMNTEAFL.

The genes are TRBV5-6 and TRBJ2-2; the D is unclear. The CDR3 is 16 residues long. Germline CDR1 is SGHDT and CDR2 is YYEEEE. The V gene lost 0 bases and the J gene lost 2 bases, with 11 bases spanning the gap. The CDR3 here is CASSLAWALNTGELFF. The CDR3, as DNA: TGTGCCAGCAGCTTGGCCTGGGCCCTAAACACCGGGGAGCTGTTTTTT.

V and J are TRBV5-1 and TRBJ1-1, with TRBD1 identical over 10 bases. This CDR3 is built from 17 residues. Trimming cost V 4 bases and J 5 bases; bases outside gene matches: 14. From germline, CDR1 is SGHRS and CDR2 YFSETQ. The CDR3 nucleotides are TGCGCCAGCAGCCTGGGACAGGGGAATGGAAGAGTGACTGAAGCTTTCTTT. Its translation: CASSLGQGNGRVTEAFF.

This clone was recorded only once. This sequence joins TRBV7-2 and TRBJ1-1; 11 nucleotides agree with TRBD1. The V gene end was trimmed by 1 base and the J gene end by 10 bases; junction bases not matched to a gene: 8. The CDR3 has 15 amino acids. CDR1 SGHTA and CDR2 FQGNSA come from the germline V gene. CDR3 DNA: TGTGCCAGCAGCTTAGTATGGACAGGGGGCGCGGGAGCTTTCTTT. Amino acids: CASSLVWTGGAGAFF.

V usage is TRBV30 and J usage is TRBJ2-1, with TRBD2 identical over 14 bases. Germline-derived CDR1 and CDR2 are GTSNPN and SVGIG (reference sequence). After removal of 0 bases from V and 9 bases from J, the junction contained 7 bases not matched to a gene. The CDR3 length is 16 residues. This chain's CDR3 is CAWSVGTSGGVGEQFF. The DNA for the CDR3 is TGTGCCTGGAGTGTGGGGACTAGCGGGGGAGTGGGTGAGCAGTTCTTC. Supplemented by reference TRBV30 and TRBJ2-1, the full variable domain reads SQTIHQWPATLVQPVGSPLSLECTVEGTSNPNLYWYRQAAGRGLQLLFYSVGIGQISSEVPQNLSASRPQDRQFILSSKKLLLSDSGFYLCAWSVGTSGGVGEQFFGPGTRLTVL.

The genes are TRBV27 and TRBJ2-5; 12 nucleotides line up with TRBD2. In germline, CDR1 is MNHEY, CDR2 SMNVEV (reference sequence). V shed 5 bases and J 3 bases; nucleotides not matched to a gene: 4. CDR3 length equals 15 residues. CDR3 residues: CASSPWTSGEETQYF. In DNA form, the CDR3 reads TGTGCCAGCAGTCCCTGGACTAGCGGGGAAGAGACCCAGTACTTC.

The chain links TRBV6-5 to TRBJ2-2; 9 bases line up with TRBD1. Germline values: CDR1 MNHEY, CDR2 SVGAGI. This CDR3 is built from 16 residues. V lost 4 bases to trimming and J lost 3 bases; unmatched junction nucleotides: 6. CDR3 sequence (DNA): TGTGCCAGCAGTTCACCGGGGACAGGGTACACCGGGGAGCTGTTTTTT. Protein product: CASSSPGTGYTGELFF.

The J gene is TRBJ1-1, the V gene TRBV5-1; 11 nucleotides align to TRBD1. The CDR3 runs 14 residues. Germline CDR1 reads SGHRS; CDR2 reads YFSETQ. The V segment lost 3 bases and the J segment 3 bases; nucleotides outside the gene matches: 1. The DNA of the CDR3 is TGCGCCAGCAGCTGGGGACAGGGGGACACTGAAGCTTTCTTT. Translation: CASSWGQGDTEAFF.

The rearrangement joins TRBV18 to TRBJ1-2; D might be TRBD1 (5 bases). V lost 3 bases and J lost 1, with 6 bases in between. The CDR3 consists of 13 residues. Per germline, CDR1 KGHSH and CDR2 LQKENI. This CDR3 reads CASSPDNNYGYTF. The CDR3 DNA sequence: TGTGCCAGCTCACCGGACAATAACTATGGCTACACCTTC. Full variable domain (remainder filled in from reference TRBV18 and TRBJ1-2): NAGVMQNPRHLVRRRGQEARLRCSPMKGHSHVYWYRQLPEEGLKFMVYLQKENIIDESGMPKERFSAEFPKEGPSILRIQQVVRGDSAAYFCASSPDNNYGYTFGSGTRLTVV.

This clone was seen a handful of times. The chain recombines TRBV2 with TRBJ1-1; 8 bases are shared with TRBD1. Germline V lookup: CDR1 SNHLY, CDR2 FYNNEI. This CDR3 has 14 residues. The trim removed 6 bases at V and 4 bases at J, leaving 7 bases unmatched. This chain's CDR3 is CASRQQGGGTEAFF. The CDR3 coding sequence is TGTGCCAGCAGACAACAGGGGGGAGGCACTGAAGCTTTCTTT.

The rearrangement uses TRBV5-1 and TRBJ1-2; 11 bases are shared with TRBD1. The CDR3 is 15 residues long. Germline loops: CDR1 SGHRS, CDR2 YFSETQ. J gave up 7 bases and V 4 bases, and 9 bases lay outside the gene matches. CDR3 region: CASSRTGGGSLGYTF. The CDR3 DNA follows: TGCGCCAGCAGCCGGACAGGGGGCGGGAGTCTTGGCTACACCTTC.

The V call is TRBV14, the J call TRBJ2-7; a weak D match, TRBD1 (5 bases). Trimming took 4 bases from V and 4 from J, leaving 14 bases between them. Germline CDR1 and CDR2: SGHDN and FVKESK. CDR3 size: 14 residues. The CDR3 sequence: CASSPLWGRYEQYF. The CDR3 coding sequence is TGTGCCAGCAGCCCCCTGTGGGGCAGGTACGAGCAGTACTTC. The full variable domain, completed using reference TRBV14 and TRBJ2-7, is EAGVTQFPSHSVIEKGQTVTLRCDPISGHDNLYWYRRVMGKEIKFLLHFVKESKQDESGMPNNRFLAERTGGTYSTLKVQPAELEDSGVYFCASSPLWGRYEQYFGPGTRLTVT.

V gene TRBV28 combines with J gene TRBJ1-2, with no clear D. The germline V and J ends were trimmed by 5 bases and 8 bases, with 24 bases remaining between them. The length of the CDR3 is 16 residues. Germline CDR1 and CDR2: MDHEN and SYDVKM. CDR3 sequence reads: CASSLNNRGRAGGYTF. The CDR3 coding sequence is TGTGCCAGCAGTCTCAATAACCGGGGTAGGGCGGGCGGCTACACCTTC.

V usage is TRBV4-3 and J usage is TRBJ2-7, with D unclear. CDR1 is LGHNA, CDR2 YSLEER, per germline. V was shortened by 0 bases and J by 6 bases, with 9 bases between the two germline ends. CDR3 length: 13 amino acids. The CDR3 DNA follows: TGCGCCAGCAGCCAAGACCCGGTTGGCGAGCAGTACGTC. This sequence encodes CASSQDPVGEQYV.

The gene calls are TRBV5-5 and TRBJ1-1; no firm D call. The CDR3 contains 13 residues. V shed 1 base and J shed 1 base, with 5 bases lying between them. Per the germline V gene, CDR1 is SGHKS and CDR2 is YYEKEE (reference sequence). This CDR3 reads CASSLLKNTEAFF. CDR3 nucleotide sequence: TGTGCCAGCAGCTTGTTGAAGAACACTGAAGCTTTCTTT.

The gene calls are TRBV5-1 and TRBJ2-3; 11 nucleotides agree with TRBD2. The CDR3 has 15 amino acids. CDR1 is SGHRS and CDR2 is YFSETQ in the germline V gene. V dropped 1 base and J dropped 6; count of bases not matched to a gene: 4. CDR3 sequence reads: CASSLLASGGDTQYF. DNA of the CDR3: TGCGCCAGCAGCTTGTTGGCTAGCGGGGGGGATACGCAGTATTTT.

The V and J genes are TRBV6-1 and TRBJ1-4; D unresolved. The CDR3 loop spans 15 amino acids. V was clipped by 7 bases and J by 0 bases, with 12 bases between them. Looked up from germline, CDR1 is MNHNS and CDR2 is SASEGT. CDR3: CASMSGTATNEKLFF. As DNA, the CDR3 is TGTGCCAGCATGAGTGGAACTGCAACTAATGAAAAACTGTTTTTT.

The rearrangement uses TRBV5-1 and TRBJ2-3, with 7 positions matching TRBD2. The germline V gene has CDR1 SGHRS and CDR2 YFSETQ. The CDR3 covers 17 residues. The J segment lost 0 bases and the V segment lost 1 base, leaving 8 bases of the junction unmatched. The CDR3 sequence is CASSLLASGPSTDTQYF. CDR3 nucleotide sequence: TGCGCCAGCAGCTTGTTAGCTAGCGGTCCAAGCACAGATACGCAGTATTTT. Using reference TRBV5-1 and TRBJ2-3 for the parts outside the CDR3, the full variable domain is KAGVTQTPRYLIKTRGQQVTLSCSPISGHRSVSWYQQTPGQGLQFLFEYFSETQRNKGNFPGRFSGRQFSNSRSEMNVSTLELGDSALYLCASSLLASGPSTDTQYFGPGTRLTVL.